This entry lists 24 T cell receptor beta chains sequenced from one sample in a study of human T cells and chemical hapten exposure. Via MiXCR, TCRdb re-called the RACE reads, giving one row per CDR3 protein. The sample shows 60,000 to 75,000 distinct CDR3 sequences, 6.7% of them seen only once. Time point specified: pre-sensitization, week 0. Indicated treatment: therapeutic diphenylcyclopropenone sensitization with weekly scalp DPC. This sample comprised whole blood, obtained in connection with sensitization to the hapten diphenylcyclopropenone (DPC). The receptors were sampled from a woman in her twenties or thirties with alopecia areata. Some clones in this sample may be carry-over from other donors' samples.

The table lists this clonotype with many counts. The V and J genes are TRBV5-5 and TRBJ1-2, with D possibly being TRBD1 (5 bases). Trimming left V 3 bases short and J 1 base short, with 16 bases between. This CDR3 contains 16 residues. Germline CDR1 reads SGHKS; CDR2 reads YYEKEE (reference sequence). The CDR3 reads CASSWGPRKLNYGYTF. In DNA, the CDR3 is TGTGCCAGCAGCTGGGGACCGCGGAAGCTTAACTATGGCTACACCTTC.

This clonotype was counted ten times or more. The CDR3 loop reads CAWSASGALGNTIYF. In DNA, the CDR3 is TGTGCCTGGAGTGCATCAGGGGCTCTAGGGAACACCATATATTTT. The rearrangement links TRBV30 to TRBJ1-3; a weak D match, TRBD1 (6 bases). The CDR3 has 15 residues. Trimming left V 1 base short and J 7 bases short, with 17 bases between. Per germline, CDR1 GTSNPN and CDR2 SVGIG (reference sequence). Full variable domain (outside the CDR3, taken from reference TRBV30 and TRBJ1-3): SQTIHQWPATLVQPVGSPLSLECTVEGTSNPNLYWYRQAAGRGLQLLFYSVGIGQISSEVPQNLSASRPQDRQFILSSKKLLLSDSGFYLCAWSASGALGNTIYFGEGSWLTVV.

This clonotype was seen ten or more times. The rearrangement uses TRBV20-1 and TRBJ1-1, with 7 bases lining up with TRBD1. From germline, CDR1 is DFQATT and CDR2 SNEGSKA (reference sequence). This CDR3 comprises 14 residues. The CDR3 sequence is CSILPGQSVTEAFF. CDR3 nucleotides: TGCAGCATCCTCCCGGGACAGTCGGTCACTGAAGCTTTCTTT.

This clonotype has at least ten counts. The chain uses TRBV12-3 or TRBV12-4 and TRBJ2-4; tentative D call: TRBD2 (7 bases). The CDR3 runs 15 residues. Trimming pared 0 bases from V and 4 bases from J, leaving 10 bases between. The CDR3: CASSLAGGRKNIQYF. CDR3 nucleotide sequence: TGTGCCAGCAGTTTAGCGGGGGGGCGTAAAAACATTCAGTACTTC.

There are many counts of this clonotype. This chain connects TRBV7-9 to TRBJ2-3; D might be TRBD2 (6 bases). Trimming took off 2 bases at V and 2 bases at J, with 23 bases between the two ends. Germline lookup yields CDR1 SEHNR and CDR2 FQNEAQ (reference sequence). The CDR3 length is 19 residues. The CDR3 reads CASSLPRVGGSFNTDTQYF. The CDR3 nucleotides read TGTGCCAGCAGCTTACCCCGGGTAGGAGGGAGCTTCAACACAGATACGCAGTATTTT.

The chain uses TRBV10-2 and TRBJ1-1; no clear D. Trimming shortened V by 6 bases and J by 0 bases, and 11 bases separated the two germline ends. The germline gives CDR1 WSHSY, CDR2 SAAADI. The CDR3 covers 14 residues. CDR3 nucleotide sequence: TGCGCCAGCAGCCGGACTCTCATGAACACTGAAGCTTTCTTT. Encoded protein: CASSRTLMNTEAFF.

The table lists this clonotype with many counts. The chain's CDR3 is CSAAQGAKNIQYF. The CDR3, as DNA: TGCAGTGCTGCACAGGGGGCCAAAAACATTCAGTACTTC. V is TRBV20-1 and J is TRBJ2-4; 7 positions agree with TRBD1. In germline, CDR1 is DFQATT, CDR2 SNEGSKA (reference sequence). Unmatched junction bases numbered 2, after V lost 5 bases and J lost 1 base. This CDR3 has 13 residues.

The rearrangement joins TRBV12-3 or TRBV12-4 to TRBJ1-1; 7 bases match TRBD1. The trim removed 6 bases at V and 4 bases at J, leaving 5 bases unmatched. The CDR3 extends over 13 amino acids. This chain's CDR3 is CASSTTGLTEAFF. CDR3 nucleotide sequence: TGTGCCAGCAGCACGACAGGGCTCACTGAAGCTTTCTTT.

About this clonotype itself: A read error may explain this, as a much larger clone is one base away. J is TRBJ1-3 and V is TRBV9; TRBD1 might be the D (5 bases). CDR3 length: 16 amino acids. Germline loops: CDR1 SGDLS, CDR2 YYNGEE. The V and J ends lost 0 bases and 3 bases respectively, with 13 bases between them. In DNA, the CDR3 is TGTGCCAGCAGCGTAGCCGCGGGACGGAATGGAAACACCATATATTTT. This codes for CASSVAAGRNGNTIYF.

This clonotype was recorded many times. The CDR3, as DNA: TGTGCCAGCAGCCCGAGGGGCCGATATAATTCACCCCTCCACTTT. As protein: CASSPRGRYNSPLHF. The gene calls are TRBV11-3 and TRBJ1-6, with a weak D call TRBD1 (5 bases). The CDR3 length is 15 residues. The V end lost 5 bases, the J end lost 4 bases, and 12 bases lay between the germline ends. The V gene's germline CDR1 is SGHNT and CDR2 YENEEA. Based on the CDR3 plus reference TRBV11-3 and TRBJ1-6, the full variable domain is EAGVVQSPRYKIIEKKQPVAFWCNPISGHNTLYWYLQNLGQGPELLIRYENEEAVDDSQLPKDRFSAERLKGVDSTLKIQPAELGDSAVYLCASSPRGRYNSPLHFGNGTRLTVT.

In the case of this clonotype: A much more abundant neighbour one base away suggests this may be a read error. V gene TRBV5-1 combines with J gene TRBJ1-5, with 8 bases lining up with TRBD1. Per germline, CDR1 SGHRS and CDR2 YFSETQ. The CDR3 consists of 15 residues. The CDR3 DNA follows: TGCGCCAGCAGCACCGGGACAGGACCCAATCAGCCCCAGAATTTT. It specifies CASSTGTGPNQPQNF.

There are a few counts of this clonotype. The V call is TRBV12-3 or TRBV12-4, the J call TRBJ1-4; 7 bases agree with TRBD1. Germline trimming cut 5 bases from V and 6 bases from J; bases unmatched to any gene: 0. The CDR3 spans 12 residues. CDR3 loop: CASSGTDEKLFF. The CDR3 DNA is TGTGCCAGCAGTGGGACAGATGAAAAACTGTTTTTT.

This clonotype has ten or more counts. This chain links TRBV12-3 or TRBV12-4 with TRBJ1-1; D is unclear. The CDR3 totals 14 residues. V lost 3 bases and J 0 bases, leaving 8 bases between the germline ends. The CDR3 is CASSLGNMNTEAFF. In DNA form, the CDR3 reads TGTGCCAGCAGTTTGGGGAACATGAACACTGAAGCTTTCTTT.

This clonotype was seen repeatedly, ten times or more. The gene calls are TRBV12-3 or TRBV12-4 and TRBJ1-6; 11 bases are shared with TRBD1. V was clipped by 4 bases and J by 6 bases; unmatched bases: 2. The length of the CDR3 is 15 residues. The CDR3 region is CASSSGTGGNSPLHF. CDR3 DNA sequence: TGTGCCAGCAGTTCCGGGACAGGGGGTAATTCACCCCTCCACTTT.

This clonotype was counted at least ten times. V is TRBV7-9 and J is TRBJ2-2; D might be TRBD1 (6 bases). The CDR3 has 13 residues. Trimming pared 9 bases from V and 3 bases from J, leaving 11 bases between. Germline CDR1 reads SEHNR; CDR2 reads FQNEAQ (reference sequence). The CDR3 reads CARPKGDTGELFF. CDR3 bases: TGTGCCAGACCTAAGGGGGACACCGGGGAGCTGTTTTTT. The variable domain in full, completed from reference TRBV7-9 and TRBJ2-2, reads DTGVSQNPRHKITKRGQNVTFRCDPISEHNRLYWYRQTLGQGPEFLTYFQNEAQLEKSRLLSDRFSAERPKGSFSTLEIQRTEQGDSAMYLCARPKGDTGELFFGEGSRLTVL.

Remarks on this clonotype: The junction shows a germline mismatch at one end, possibly a read error. The rearrangement uses TRBV18 and TRBJ2-3; D gene ambiguous. The CDR3 is 12 residues long. Germline V lookup: CDR1 KGHSH, CDR2 LQKENI. The CDR3 bases are TGTGTCAGCTCACCATATACAGATACGCAGTATTTT. This sequence encodes CVSSPYTDTQYF.

This clonotype was seen ten or more times. This chain links TRBV30 with TRBJ2-7, with unresolved D. CDR3 length: 11 residues. Germline assignment: CDR1 GTSNPN and CDR2 SVGIG (reference sequence). Trimming removed 6 bases from V and 6 bases from J, with 12 bases in between. CDR3 nucleotides: TGTGCCTGCCAAGGGTACCGCGAGCAGTACTTC. It yields the protein CACQGYREQYF. Complete variable domain (other parts from reference TRBV30 and TRBJ2-7): SQTIHQWPATLVQPVGSPLSLECTVEGTSNPNLYWYRQAAGRGLQLLFYSVGIGQISSEVPQNLSASRPQDRQFILSSKKLLLSDSGFYLCACQGYREQYFGPGTRLTVT.

This clonotype was counted ten times or more. The V and J genes are TRBV7-9 and TRBJ2-1; the D is unclear. Trimming shortened V by 11 bases and J by 4 bases, and 15 bases separated the two germline ends. The CDR3 runs 13 residues. The germline CDR1 and CDR2 sequences are SEHNR and FQNEAQ (reference sequence). CDR3 bases: TGTGCCGGCACCGAGAATGCTTACAATGAGCAGTTCTTC. Translating gives CAGTENAYNEQFF.

Many counts were recorded for this clonotype. The chain carries TRBV11-2 and TRBJ2-3; maybe TRBD1 (6 bases). The CDR3 sequence is 17 residues long. V gave up 1 base and J gave up 5 bases, with 19 bases separating them. Germline V CDR1 and CDR2: SGHAT, FQNNGV. The chain's CDR3 is CASSLGVLGGPRDTQYF. The CDR3 coding sequence is TGTGCCAGCAGCTTAGGCGTTTTAGGGGGTCCTCGAGATACGCAGTATTTT.

This clonotype was picked up many times. The CDR3 sequence is CASSAAPGDQPQHF. DNA of the CDR3: TGTGCCAGCAGTGCGGCCCCTGGCGATCAGCCCCAGCATTTT. The chain couples TRBV2 to TRBJ1-5; the D is unclear. Germline-derived CDR1 and CDR2 are SNHLY and FYNNEI. The length of the CDR3 is 14 residues. V lost 4 bases and J 5 bases, leaving 12 bases between the germline ends.

V is TRBV19 and J is TRBJ1-1, with 7 nucleotides matching TRBD1. V dropped 8 bases and J dropped 1; count of bases not matched to a gene: 7. The CDR3 covers 14 residues. CDR1 is LNHDA and CDR2 is SQIVND in the germline V gene (reference sequence). The CDR3 loop reads CASPGTVSNTEAFF. In nucleotides, the CDR3 is TGTGCCAGTCCCGGGACAGTATCGAACACTGAAGCTTTCTTT.

This clonotype is deemed medium-sized. This sequence joins TRBV2 and TRBJ2-3, with unresolved D. This CDR3 comprises 12 residues. V lost 3 bases and J lost 0, with 1 base in between. Germline-derived CDR1 and CDR2 are SNHLY and FYNNEI. Here the CDR3 reads CASSDSTDTQYF. The DNA of the CDR3 is TGTGCCAGCAGTGACAGCACAGATACGCAGTATTTT.

This clonotype was counted at least ten times. The genes are TRBV11-2 and TRBJ2-7; no clear D gene. CDR1 is SGHAT, CDR2 FQNNGV, per germline. CDR3 size: 16 residues. V was shortened by 6 bases and J by 5 bases, with 23 bases between the two germline ends. The CDR3 here is CASSLSPLPPNHEQYF. In nucleotides, the CDR3 is TGTGCCAGCAGTTTATCCCCCCTACCGCCCAACCACGAGCAGTACTTC.

This clonotype was counted at least ten times. This rearrangement joins TRBV6-1 to TRBJ1-1; the D is unclear. The CDR3 loop spans 14 amino acids. V lost 2 bases to trimming and J lost 0 bases, with 7 bases between them. The V gene's germline CDR1 is MNHNS and CDR2 SASEGT. The CDR3 bases are TGTGCCAGCAGTGAATCTAGGTTGAACACTGAAGCTTTCTTT. This gives the protein CASSESRLNTEAFF.